One T cell receptor (beta chain) is described in this entry. Its antigen is not identified. Primers: 60 Vbeta forward and 13 Jbeta reverse. Repertoires were generated with immunoSEQ multiplex PCR, while TCRdb's copy carries only in-frame clones and drops some. The repertoire holds 150,000 to 200,000 clones, with over 65% as singletons. The sample is drawn from a study of cytomegalovirus exposure and HLA in healthy donors. Study findings and constraints: Per published reports, the classifier diagnosed cytomegalovirus status with high specificity and sensitivity.

Trimming took off 6 bases at V and 0 bases at J, with 8 bases between the two ends. The CDR3 contains 14 residues. Germline V gene sequence: CDR1 MNHNY, CDR2 SVGAGI (reference sequence). Sequencing was done on a sample of PBMCs. The V and J genes are TRBV6-6 and TRBJ1-4, with D uncertain. The source is a woman in her thirties or forties in good health and CMV-seropositive. CDR3 residues: CASRTAATNEKLFF. The DNA for the CDR3 is TGTGCCAGCAGGACTGCCGCAACTAATGAAAAACTGTTTTTT.